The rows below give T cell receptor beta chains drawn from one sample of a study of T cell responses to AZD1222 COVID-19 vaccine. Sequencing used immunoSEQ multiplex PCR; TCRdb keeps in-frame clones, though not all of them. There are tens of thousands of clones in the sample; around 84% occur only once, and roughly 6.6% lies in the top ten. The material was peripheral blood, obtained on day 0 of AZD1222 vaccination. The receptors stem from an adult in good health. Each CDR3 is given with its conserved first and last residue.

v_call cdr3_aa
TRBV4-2 CASSLQPSYNEQFF
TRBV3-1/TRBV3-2 CASSQAAHSPLHF
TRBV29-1 CSVRDRGTYGYTF
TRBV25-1 CASSKDRGWRNTEAFF
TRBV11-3 CASSLEGGHGEQYF
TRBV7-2 CASSFGTANSPLHF
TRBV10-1 CASSGGAYSYEQYF
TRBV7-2 CASSFLPAGNTIYF
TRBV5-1 CASSLARDRQNTEAFF
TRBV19 CASSRGVPDSRGGTQYF
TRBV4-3 CASSQGVRNQPQHF
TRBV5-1 CASRLRGASYEQYF
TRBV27 CASRPGGVINIQYF
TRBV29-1 CSVRGQGAEKLFF
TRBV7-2 CASTSSSGGLSYEQYF
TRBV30 CAYESPGTLKETQYF
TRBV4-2 CASSQSADPGELFF
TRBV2 CASRFPEKLFF
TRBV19 CASSSNQGGMNTEAFF
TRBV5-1 CASSMNIATNEKLFF
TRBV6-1 CASSDKRGLATEAFF
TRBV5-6 CASSPKPGTTYGYTF
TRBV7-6 CASSLRAGRNQELFF
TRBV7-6 CASSYRAPTVFSGNTIYF
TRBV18 CASSRGLQGAMTEAFF
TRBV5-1 CASSLGPNYGYTF
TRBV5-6 CASSIAGGRVWEQYF
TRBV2 CASSEGGLNNEQFF
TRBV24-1 CATSDFGGEPTDTQYF
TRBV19 CASSMGQGLMNTEAFF
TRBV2 CASSPEVDTQYF
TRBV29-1 CSVASGDQPQHF
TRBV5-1 CASTLLGGRPTNEKLFF
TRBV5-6 CASSSRLAKDEQYF
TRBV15 CATGVGETQYF
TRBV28 CASSLTGGQGGYTF
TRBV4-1 CASSQDPGGWSPLHF
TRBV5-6 CASSWDSAGSYGYTF
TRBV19 CASRPVRGGEQYF
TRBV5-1 CASRPLGFGYTF
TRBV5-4 CAIPSFGGNGELFF
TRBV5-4 CASSLDGTGGGGANVLTF
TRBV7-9 CASPGVSPGNTIYF
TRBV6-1 CASSEATLTGNTIYF
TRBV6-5 CASTTIAGGVAEQFF
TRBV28 CASSLVRSRVKNIQYF
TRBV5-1 CASSLGGANTGELFF
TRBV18 CASSRTGYGTNEKLFF
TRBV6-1 CASSEYLGGSYEQYF
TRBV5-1 CASSGRDTGELFF
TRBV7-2 CASSLGFGAGRYNEQFF
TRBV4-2 CASSPRTGPDTQYF